The 14 T cell receptor beta chains reported below all come from one sample, sequenced in a study of monozygotic twins with inflammatory bowel disease. TCRdb re-called the 5' RACE reads; one entry per CDR3 protein, DNA not given. Its listing shows fewer than 450,000 distinct CDR3 sequences. The sequenced material came from blood. These receptors all come from a human donor with ulcerative colitis or Crohn's disease, or a healthy co-twin of an affected twin (not recorded which).

The V call is TRBV7-8, the J call TRBJ2-5; TCRdb's assignment of TRBD1 cannot be checked, as there is no DNA. CDR3 length equals 14 residues. The germline V gene has CDR1 SGHVS and CDR2 FQNEAQ. CDR3 residues: CASSLGGYTSGKYF.

V is TRBV24-1 and J is TRBJ2-3. From germline, CDR1 is KGHDR and CDR2 SFDVKD. This CDR3 region has 15 residues. CDR3 protein: CATSDSSEPGGTQYF.

This sequence joins TRBV11-1 and TRBJ2-2. The CDR3 covers 13 residues. The germline gives CDR1 SGHAT, CDR2 FQDESV (reference sequence). The CDR3 protein is CASSLERRRELFF.

V usage is TRBV7-8 and J usage is TRBJ1-1; absent DNA, TCRdb's TRBD1 call cannot be checked. This CDR3 contains 14 residues. The V gene's germline CDR1 is SGHVS and CDR2 FQNEAQ. The CDR3 here is CASNRGPPNTEAFF.

The chain links TRBV5-1 to TRBJ2-1; the TRBD2 assignment by TCRdb is unverifiable without DNA. Germline values: CDR1 SGHRS, CDR2 YFSETQ. The CDR3 is 17 residues long. The CDR3 sequence is CASSTSWSGGGFNEQFF.

The chain employs TRBV5-1 and TRBJ1-2. The CDR3 totals 15 residues. Germline CDR1 is SGHRS and CDR2 is YFSETQ. The CDR3 is CASSLGSYLGYGYTF.

The chain joins TRBV4-1 to TRBJ1-2; TCRdb gives TRBD1 as the D gene, but with no DNA this cannot be confirmed. This CDR3 spans 15 amino acids. Germline V gene data show CDR1 as MGHRA and CDR2 as YSYEKL. CDR3 protein: CASSQGSPGTRGYTF.

The J gene is TRBJ1-4, the V gene TRBV10-3; TCRdb's D call, TRBD1, is unchecked because there is no DNA. CDR3 size: 16 residues. The germline gives CDR1 ENHRY, CDR2 SYGVKD. CDR3 loop: CAIADREIGTNEKLFF.

This chain links TRBV12-3 or TRBV12-4 with TRBJ2-5; TCRdb selects TRBD2, and the lack of DNA leaves this call unchecked. This CDR3 has 17 residues. CDR3 sequence reads: CASWISGWGKRQETQYF.

This rearrangement joins TRBV7-2 to TRBJ1-1; the D call from TCRdb, TRBD1, cannot be confirmed without DNA. CDR3 length: 14 residues. Per germline, CDR1 SGHTA and CDR2 FQGNSA. CDR3 residues: CASSFYRDPQGAFF.

V is TRBV5-1 and J is TRBJ2-2; TCRdb names TRBD1, which stays unverified in the absence of DNA. Germline V gene lookup returns CDR1 SGHRS and CDR2 YFSETQ. The CDR3 has 13 residues. The CDR3 loop is CASSFVPTGELFF.

V is TRBV7-3 and J is TRBJ2-2; the D call from TCRdb, TRBD2, cannot be confirmed without DNA. The CDR3 is made up of 20 amino acids. In germline, CDR1 is SGHTA, CDR2 FQGTGA. CDR3 loop: CASSPRAPREAGGRIGELFF.

The chain recombines TRBV29-1 with TRBJ2-5. This CDR3 region has 11 residues. Per germline, CDR1 SQVTM and CDR2 ANQGSEA. The CDR3 protein is CSVQVRETQYF.

This chain connects TRBV5-1 to TRBJ2-2. Looked up from germline, CDR1 is SGHRS and CDR2 is YFSETQ. The CDR3 extends over 14 amino acids. The CDR3 sequence is CASSLAGNPGELFF.